Reported below is one T cell receptor beta chain. The junction departs from germline at one end; a sequencing error may be responsible. TCR beta VDJ and CDR3 were profiled, and genomic DNA was the template. TCRdb processed the reads anew with MiXCR; each CDR3 protein has one entry. The repertoire includes roughly 300,000 distinct CDR3 sequences, 45% to 65% of them detected once, and 7% to 9% sits in the top ten. The data derive from a study of CD8+CD57+ T cells in acquired aplastic anemia. Study context: Recorded DNA amounts for sorted CD4+ and CD8+ cells had an average of 3.2 ug.

Germline V CDR1 and CDR2: MGHDK, SYGVNS. The CDR3 sequence is 14 residues long. The gene calls are TRBV25-1 and TRBJ2-5; 12 bases fit TRBD2. This clonotype originated in a human donor with severe aplastic anemia or a healthy control (not recorded which). Input material: sorted CD4+, CD8+, or CD8+CD57+ T cells (not recorded which) from PBMCs. CDR3 coding DNA: TGTGCCAGCAGGGAATCTAGCGGGGGGGCTGAGCAGTACTTC. It codes for CASRESSGGAEQYF.